The sequence of this T cell receptor beta chain was determined in a study of blood T cell repertoires in COVID-19. In the study overall: Samples taken during acute and convalescent COVID-19 were collected in the United States, Italy and Spain.

This clone turned up a few times. Original methodology: Amplification from reference gene primers served as the basis for estimated nucleated cell counts. Sequenced by immunoSEQ multiplex PCR; TCRdb stores in-frame clones only, minus some. V, J and clone size are taken as reported in that table, and D and trimming were inferred from the DNA itself. Here the sample spans hundreds of thousands of clones, nearly 90% being singletons. V lost 0 bases to trimming and J lost 5 bases, with 7 bases between them. Per germline, CDR1 SGHNT and CDR2 YYREEE (reference sequence). CDR3 length: 13 amino acids. Participant-reported clinical history was the basis for cohort assignment.

V usage is TRBV5-4 and J usage is TRBJ2-3; D not certain. This receptor was taken from a woman aged 18-29 years with acute COVID-19. Specimen: PBMCs or T cells enriched from blood (not recorded which). The CDR3 sequence is CASSLAFVDTQYF. In DNA, the CDR3 is TGTGCCAGCAGCTTGGCCTTTGTAGATACGCAGTATTTT.